Shown below are 10 T cell receptor beta chains from a single sample sequenced in a study of cytomegalovirus exposure and HLA in healthy donors. The primer mix had 60 Vbeta and 13 Jbeta primers. Sequencing was performed with immunoSEQ multiplex PCR; in TCRdb, only in-frame clones are kept and a portion is missing. In total, the table holds some 130,000 clones. The source material was PBMCs. These receptors came from a man between 18 and 29 years old in good health and CMV-seronegative.

V usage is TRBV9 and J usage is TRBJ2-6; 7 bases are shared with TRBD1. V lost 4 bases and J lost 0; bases outside the gene matches: 13. This CDR3 has 19 amino acids. Germline loops: CDR1 SGDLS, CDR2 YYNGEE. CDR3 DNA sequence: TGTGCCAGCAGCTATCAACCCGGGACAGACCTCTCTGGGGCCAACGTCCTGACTTTC. Encoded protein: CASSYQPGTDLSGANVLTF.

The chain has TRBV2 and TRBJ2-7; 10 bases map to TRBD1. This CDR3 has 14 amino acids. J was trimmed by 4 bases and V by 7 bases; bases with no gene match: 7. Germline CDR1 reads SNHLY; CDR2 reads FYNNEI. The CDR3 loop reads CASNQDRGRYEQYF. The DNA of the CDR3 is TGTGCCAGCAACCAAGACAGGGGGCGATACGAGCAGTACTTC. Complete variable domain (other parts from reference TRBV2 and TRBJ2-7): EPEVTQTPSHQVTQMGQEVILRCVPISNHLYFYWYRQILGQKVEFLVSFYNNEISEKSEIFDDQFSVERPDGSNFTLKIRSTKLEDSAMYFCASNQDRGRYEQYFGPGTRLTVT.

V usage is TRBV28 and J usage is TRBJ1-1, with a possible D match to TRBD1 (5 bases). With 2 bases removed from V and 6 bases from J, the gap between germline ends came to 10 bases. The CDR3 is made up of 13 amino acids. Germline values: CDR1 MDHEN, CDR2 SYDVKM. CDR3 coding DNA: TGTGCCAGCAGTTTACCAGGGATGGCTGAAGCTTTCTTT. As protein: CASSLPGMAEAFF.

J is TRBJ2-7 and V is TRBV5-1; D may be TRBD2 (6 bases). There are 13 residues in the CDR3. Germline V CDR1 and CDR2: SGHRS, YFSETQ. The V end lost 4 bases, the J end lost 5 bases, and 13 bases lay between the germline ends. CDR3 sequence: CASSPAEGNEQYF. In nucleotides, the CDR3 is TGCGCCAGCAGCCCGGCGGAGGGGAACGAGCAGTACTTC.

The CDR3 is CASSERTPNNEQFF. The CDR3 region has the DNA TGTGCCAGCAGTGAACGGACTCCTAATAATGAGCAGTTCTTC. This sequence joins TRBV6-1 and TRBJ2-1, with a tentative D call TRBD2 (5 bases). Per germline, CDR1 MNHNS and CDR2 SASEGT. Trimming shortened V by 2 bases and J by 7 bases, and 12 bases separated the two germline ends. This CDR3 has 14 amino acids.

The chain links TRBV27 to TRBJ1-2; 7 bases map to TRBD1. The CDR3 loop spans 14 amino acids. The junction had 6 bases not matched to a gene; V was cut back by 6 bases and J by 2 bases. Germline loops: CDR1 MNHEY, CDR2 SMNVEV (reference sequence). Here the CDR3 DNA reads TGTGCCAGCAGAGGGGGCGACAGAAACTATGGCTACACCTTC. The encoded protein is CASRGGDRNYGYTF.

The genes are TRBV7-2 and TRBJ2-7; D may be TRBD1 (5 bases). Germline loops: CDR1 SGHTA, CDR2 FQGNSA. The CDR3 covers 14 residues. The V gene lost 1 base and the J gene lost 4 bases, with 11 bases spanning the gap. DNA of the CDR3: TGTGCCAGCAGCTTAGGGCAGGGTGGGTACGAGCAGTACTTC. Residues: CASSLGQGGYEQYF.

The chain couples TRBV28 to TRBJ2-1; 12 positions agree with TRBD1. V dropped 6 bases and J dropped 7; count of bases not matched to a gene: 7. The germline CDR1 and CDR2 sequences are MDHEN and SYDVKM. The length of the CDR3 is 15 residues. CDR3 nucleotides: TGTGCCAGCAGGCAGCCGGGACAGGGGGCGAATGAGCAGTTCTTC. Its translation: CASRQPGQGANEQFF.

In nucleotides, the CDR3 is TGTGCCAGCAGCTTAAGCGGGAGGAACCCCTCCTACGAGCAGTACTTC. Protein: CASSLSGRNPSYEQYF. The rearrangement joins TRBV7-6 to TRBJ2-7; 9 bases fit TRBD2. CDR3 length: 16 amino acids. Germline assignment: CDR1 SGHVS and CDR2 FNYEAQ. The V segment lost 2 bases and the J segment 0 bases; nucleotides outside the gene matches: 5.

The J gene is TRBJ2-7, the V gene TRBV28, with D unclear. The CDR3 spans 13 residues. Germline V gene sequence: CDR1 MDHEN, CDR2 SYDVKM. Trimming took off 6 bases at V and 0 bases at J, with 9 bases between the two ends. The CDR3 coding sequence is TGTGCCAGCAGGTTACCCAGCTCCTACGAGCAGTACTTC. It specifies CASRLPSSYEQYF.